This TCR beta chain was obtained from a study of beta chain features in type 1 diabetes. Study findings and constraints: Reduced insertions and increased deletions marked VDJ junctions in type 1 diabetes patients.

Post-sort purity exceeded 95% for all sorted populations. Germline V CDR1 and CDR2: MNHNS, SASEGT. Trimming cost V 7 bases and J 3 bases, with 15 bases left between them. The CDR3 runs 14 residues. Since all of the isolated RNA was reverse transcribed, expressed TCRB transcripts were what got sequenced. Measured with immunoSEQ multiplex PCR; TCRdb has only the in-frame clones, and not every one. The table lists fewer than 200,000 clones, around an eighth of them singletons. Comments on this clone: Its specificity is unknown.

The chain has TRBV6-1 and TRBJ2-5; TRBD2 is a possible D gene (5 bases). The sequenced material came from central memory CD4+ T cells from blood. This sequence originates from a woman between 18 and 29 years old in good health. This CDR3 is CASTPKFGEETQYF. CDR3 in DNA: TGTGCCAGCACCCCGAAGTTCGGGGAAGAGACCCAGTACTTC.